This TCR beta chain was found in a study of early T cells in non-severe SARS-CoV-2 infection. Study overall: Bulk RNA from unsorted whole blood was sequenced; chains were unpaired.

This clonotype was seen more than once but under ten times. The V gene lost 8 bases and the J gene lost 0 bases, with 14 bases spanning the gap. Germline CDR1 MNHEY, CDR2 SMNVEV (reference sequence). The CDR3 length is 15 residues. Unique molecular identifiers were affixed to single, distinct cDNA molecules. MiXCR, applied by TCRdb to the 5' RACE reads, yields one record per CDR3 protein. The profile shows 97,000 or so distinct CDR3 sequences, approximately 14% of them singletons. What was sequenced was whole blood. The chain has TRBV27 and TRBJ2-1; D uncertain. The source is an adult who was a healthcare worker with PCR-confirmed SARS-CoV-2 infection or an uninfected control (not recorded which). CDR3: CASGARSSSYNEQFF. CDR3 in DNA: TGTGCCAGCGGAGCACGATCGAGCTCCTACAATGAGCAGTTCTTC.